The present TCR beta chain was sequenced within a study of blood T cell repertoires in COVID-19. In the study overall: Samples representing acute and convalescent COVID-19 were sourced from the United States, Italy and Spain. PBMCs, B-cell-depleted T cells, or T cells provided the cDNA or gDNA that made up the material.

How the authors handled the data: By means of reference gene primer amplification, nucleated cell counts were estimated. Profiling relied on immunoSEQ multiplex PCR, and the TCRdb table lists in-frame clones only, not all of them. V, J and clone size reflect that table, while D and trimming were determined from the DNA. The sample lists over 130,000 clones, over 65% occurring once. A word on this clone: Other DNA sequences within the sample encode an identical CDR3.

The V gene end was trimmed by 1 base and the J gene end by 2 bases; junction bases not matched to a gene: 2. The CDR3 has 16 residues. Germline V gene sequence: CDR1 LGHDT, CDR2 YNNKEL (reference sequence). Sequencing used peripheral blood. The receptor was derived from a man in his fifties or sixties with acute or convalescent COVID-19. V is TRBV3-1 (or the pseudogene TRBV3-2) and J is TRBJ2-5; 12 positions agree with TRBD2. CDR3 nucleotide sequence: TGTGCCAGCAGCCAAGGGCTAGCGGGGGGGCAAGAGACCCAGTACTTC. It is translated as CASSQGLAGGQETQYF.